The 29 T cell receptor beta chains reported below all come from one sample, sequenced in a study of shared clonotypes between healthy human individuals. Method: immunoSEQ multiplex PCR; TCRdb's copy keeps in-frame clones and lacks some. Found here are some 1,900,000 clones, approximately 95% of them singletons; the top ten hold 1% to 1.5%. Terminally differentiated effector memory CD45RA+ cells were excluded from the naive CD8 cells, which were CD45RO-negative and positively selected for CCR7. The sample taken for sequencing was naive CD8+ T cells sorted from blood. Every receptor here comes from a man aged 18 to 30 in good health.

This clone was seen just once. The J gene is TRBJ1-5, the V gene TRBV28, with TRBD1 matching 8 bases. Germline assignment: CDR1 MDHEN and CDR2 SYDVKM. The CDR3 covers 17 residues. Losses at the gene ends were 7 bases for V and 4 bases for J; bases not matched to a gene: 15. The CDR3 sequence: CASISTGGVLVNQPQHF. The CDR3 DNA is TGTGCCAGCATTAGTACAGGGGGGGTTCTCGTGAATCAGCCCCAGCATTTT.

Notes on this clone: The sample has other DNA sequences that encode this CDR3 too. In DNA form, the CDR3 reads TGCGCCAGCAGCCAAGGCAGATTCTACGAGCAGTACTTC. It encodes CASSQGRFYEQYF. The chain uses TRBV4-3 and TRBJ2-7; D ambiguous. V lost 1 base to trimming and J lost 3 bases, with 7 bases between them. This CDR3 is built from 13 residues. The germline V gene has CDR1 LGHNA and CDR2 YSLEER.

The chain couples TRBV19 to TRBJ1-2, with 8 bases that match TRBD1. This CDR3 spans 15 amino acids. Germline lookup yields CDR1 LNHDA and CDR2 SQIVND (reference sequence). J was trimmed by 3 bases and V by 3 bases; bases with no gene match: 6. CDR3 protein: CASSIWTGWDYGYTF. The CDR3 DNA follows: TGTGCCAGTAGTATTTGGACAGGGTGGGACTATGGCTACACCTTC. Full variable domain (rest looked up from reference TRBV19 and TRBJ1-2): DGGITQSPKYLFRKEGQNVTLSCEQNLNHDAMYWYRQDPGQGLRLIYYSQIVNDFQKGDIAEGYSVSREKKESFPLTVTSAQKNPTAFYLCASSIWTGWDYGYTFGSGTRLTVV.

V is TRBV28 and J is TRBJ1-5; 10 nucleotides agree with TRBD1. Germline V gene sequence: CDR1 MDHEN, CDR2 SYDVKM. Trimming took 2 bases from V and 4 from J; bases not matched to a gene: 5. The length of the CDR3 is 16 residues. DNA of the CDR3: TGTGCCAGCAGTTTAGACCCGGGACAGGGGAATCAGCCCCAGCATTTT. Translated: CASSLDPGQGNQPQHF.

The genes are TRBV5-8 and TRBJ2-1, with a possible D match to TRBD1 (5 bases). CDR1 is SGHTS, CDR2 YDEGEE, per germline. This CDR3 comprises 16 residues. The V end was cut by 0 bases, the J end by 7 bases, with 17 bases between. The DNA for the CDR3 is TGTGCCAGCAGCTTGGATTGGGAAGGGGTGGAAAATGAGCAGTTCTTC. Translated, it gives CASSLDWEGVENEQFF.

This clone was seen only once. A junction end diverges from the germline sequence, so it may reflect a read error. The CDR3 here is CASSSIGGPDF. The CDR3 nucleotides are TGTGCCAGCAGTTCAATCGGAGGGCCGGACTTC. The chain uses TRBV28 and TRBJ2-7; the D gene is possibly TRBD2 (6 bases). The CDR3 extends over 11 amino acids. The germline V gene has CDR1 MDHEN and CDR2 SYDVKM.

This sequence joins TRBV13 and TRBJ2-1; 10 nucleotides agree with TRBD2. From germline, CDR1 is PRHDT and CDR2 FYEKMQ (reference sequence). The CDR3 contains 17 residues. V shed 2 bases, J shed 4 bases, and the junction held 8 bases outside the gene matches. The CDR3 region has the DNA TGTGCCAGCAGCTTACCCCACCTTAGCGGGAGGTACAATGAGCAGTTCTTC. It specifies CASSLPHLSGRYNEQFF.

The chain recombines TRBV11-2 with TRBJ2-1, with TRBD2 matching 12 bases. CDR3 length: 15 amino acids. V lost 3 bases to trimming and J lost 6 bases; unmatched junction nucleotides: 3. Germline V CDR1 and CDR2: SGHAT, FQNNGV. The CDR3 spells CASSLATSGSNEQFF. The CDR3 bases are TGTGCCAGCAGCTTGGCGACTAGCGGGAGCAATGAGCAGTTCTTC.

V is TRBV10-2 and J is TRBJ2-7, with D hard to call. The CDR3 consists of 14 residues. Trimming took off 0 bases at V and 0 bases at J, with 6 bases between the two ends. Germline-derived CDR1 and CDR2 are WSHSY and SAAADI. The CDR3 region is CASSESSASYEQYF. CDR3 DNA: TGCGCCAGCAGTGAGTCAAGCGCCTCCTACGAGCAGTACTTC.

The chain is built from TRBV7-9 and TRBJ1-2; TRBD1 matches at 7 bases. CDR1 is SEHNR and CDR2 is FQNEAQ in the germline V gene (reference sequence). This CDR3 region has 15 residues. The junction had 9 bases not matched to a gene; V was cut back by 5 bases and J by 3 bases. CDR3 loop: CASSPPQGVYYGYTF. CDR3 bases: TGTGCCAGCAGCCCACCGCAGGGGGTCTACTATGGCTACACCTTC. Filled out from reference TRBV7-9 and TRBJ1-2, the complete variable domain reads DTGVSQNPRHKITKRGQNVTFRCDPISEHNRLYWYRQTLGQGPEFLTYFQNEAQLEKSRLLSDRFSAERPKGSFSTLEIQRTEQGDSAMYLCASSPPQGVYYGYTFGSGTRLTVV.

CDR3 coding DNA: TGTGCCAGCACCCCCGGAAGGGGGGCCGGACAGCCCCAGCATTTT. This encodes CASTPGRGAGQPQHF. The chain joins TRBV6-5 to TRBJ1-5; D may be TRBD1 (6 bases). Trimming stripped 7 bases from V and 7 bases from J, with 20 bases between. The length of the CDR3 is 15 residues. Germline V CDR1 and CDR2: MNHEY, SVGAGI.

V is TRBV4-3 and J is TRBJ2-7; 9 nucleotides match TRBD2. The CDR3 contains 17 residues. The J segment lost 4 bases and the V segment lost 5 bases, leaving 15 bases of the junction unmatched. Germline values: CDR1 LGHNA, CDR2 YSLEER. This CDR3 is CASSEGIRSSGIYEQYF. Written as DNA, the CDR3 is TGCGCCAGCAGCGAAGGAATTCGGTCTAGCGGGATTTACGAGCAGTACTTC.

This chain uses TRBV21-1 with TRBJ2-7. TRBV21-1 is recorded as a pseudogene. The CDR3 contains 16 residues. The CDR3 protein is CASTVGGTETHYEQYF. The CDR3 DNA follows: TGTGCCAGCACCGTGGGAGGGACAGAAACTCACTACGAGCAGTACTTC.

The chain employs TRBV6-5 and TRBJ2-5, with 7 bases matching TRBD2. Germline CDR1 MNHEY, CDR2 SVGAGI. This CDR3 contains 15 residues. Trimming took 2 bases from V and 2 from J; bases not matched to a gene: 5. DNA of the CDR3: TGTGCCAGCAGTTACGGCGGGAGCCCGCAAGAGACCCAGTACTTC. Its protein product is CASSYGGSPQETQYF.

Worth noting for this clone: The same CDR3 arises from other DNA sequences in this sample as well. V and J are TRBV27 and TRBJ2-7; D is undetermined. In germline, CDR1 is MNHEY, CDR2 SMNVEV (reference sequence). Trimming left V 3 bases short and J 2 bases short, with 8 bases between. This CDR3 is built from 13 residues. The DNA of the CDR3 is TGTGCCAGCAGTTTGACGACTGCCTACGAGCAGTACTTC. Residues: CASSLTTAYEQYF.

The chain links TRBV11-2 to TRBJ2-7; 8 bases align to TRBD1. The CDR3 loop spans 15 amino acids. Unmatched junction bases numbered 8, after V lost 5 bases and J lost 2 bases. The germline CDR1 and CDR2 sequences are SGHAT and FQNNGV. DNA for the CDR3: TGTGCCAGCAGCCCACGGACAGGGTCTCCCTACGAGCAGTACTTC. This translates into CASSPRTGSPYEQYF.

The rearrangement links TRBV9 to TRBJ2-7; D is perhaps TRBD2 (7 bases). The germline gives CDR1 SGDLS, CDR2 YYNGEE. This CDR3 has 15 residues. V was pared by 0 bases and J by 5 bases, with 15 bases between. The CDR3 DNA reads TGTGCCAGCAGCGTAGGCGGGGGCTGGGTTGACGAGCAGTACTTC. It translates to CASSVGGGWVDEQYF. The full variable domain, completed using reference TRBV9 and TRBJ2-7, is DSGVTQTPKHLITATGQRVTLRCSPRSGDLSVYWYQQSLDQGLQFLIQYYNGEERAKGNILERFSAQQFPDLHSELNLSSLELGDSALYFCASSVGGGWVDEQYFGPGTRLTVT.

The gene calls are TRBV7-9 and TRBJ2-1, with 7 bases that match TRBD2. Germline V CDR1 and CDR2: SEHNR, FQNEAQ (reference sequence). After removal of 1 base from V and 9 bases from J, the junction contained 15 bases not matched to a gene. The CDR3 spans 17 residues. In DNA form, the CDR3 reads TGTGCCAGCAGCTTAGGGGATGAGGCGGGGGAGAGATCTGAGCAGTTCTTC. Amino acid sequence: CASSLGDEAGERSEQFF.

The chain combines TRBV28 with TRBJ2-2; TRBD2 matches 10 bases. CDR1 MDHEN and CDR2 SYDVKM come from the germline V gene. The CDR3 is 18 amino acids. Trimming at V came to 3 bases and at J to 6 bases, leaving 13 bases not matched to a gene. The CDR3 protein is CASSFVSSGGLGAGELFF. CDR3 nucleotide sequence: TGTGCCAGCAGTTTTGTATCTAGCGGGGGATTGGGGGCCGGGGAGCTGTTTTTT.

The V gene is TRBV4-1, the J gene TRBJ1-2, with 7 bases fitting TRBD1. Germline trimming cut 3 bases from V and 4 bases from J; bases unmatched to any gene: 11. CDR3 length equals 16 residues. Germline CDR1 is MGHRA and CDR2 is YSYEKL. The CDR3 loop reads CASSQGGTVPLYGYTF. The CDR3 DNA is TGCGCCAGCAGCCAGGGCGGGACAGTCCCACTCTATGGCTACACCTTC.

The genes are TRBV6-1 and TRBJ1-3, with a tentative D call TRBD1 (6 bases). The CDR3 consists of 17 residues. Germline CDR1 is MNHNS and CDR2 is SASEGT. V lost 4 bases and J 2 bases, leaving 18 bases between the germline ends. CDR3 DNA sequence: TGTGCCAGCAGTGGGGGGCACGAGTCGGGAACTGGAAACACCATATATTTT. Translating it yields CASSGGHESGTGNTIYF.

In the case of this clone: In the same sample, other DNA sequences code for this CDR3. This chain links TRBV6-5 with TRBJ1-2; TRBD1 matches 7 bases. This CDR3 has 14 residues. Germline trimming cut 0 bases from V and 8 bases from J; bases unmatched to any gene: 6. Germline V gene lookup returns CDR1 MNHEY and CDR2 SVGAGI. The CDR3 DNA sequence: TGTGCCAGCAGTTACTCTGAGGGGGCGGGAGGCTACACCTTC. Encoded protein: CASSYSEGAGGYTF.

The CDR3 nucleotides read TGTGCCAGCAGCATGGATGAGCAGTTCTTC. Amino acids: CASSMDEQFF. This chain links TRBV7-8 with TRBJ2-1; D is undetermined. V dropped 5 bases and J dropped 8 bases, with 4 bases sitting between them. Germline loops: CDR1 SGHVS, CDR2 FQNEAQ. The CDR3 length is 10 residues.

The genes are TRBV19 and TRBJ2-1, with 7 bases lining up with TRBD2. Germline CDR1 is LNHDA and CDR2 is SQIVND (reference sequence). Trimming removed 8 bases from V and 3 bases from J; junction bases left unmatched: 4. The CDR3 length is 13 residues. The chain's CDR3 is CASGRESYNEQFF. CDR3 DNA: TGTGCCAGTGGGCGGGAGAGCTACAATGAGCAGTTCTTC.

This chain uses TRBV6-1 with TRBJ2-1, with D hard to call. Germline V lookup: CDR1 MNHNS, CDR2 SASEGT. The CDR3 contains 12 residues. The ends were cut back, 2 bases at V and 8 bases at J, with 7 bases in the middle. The CDR3 DNA reads as TGTGCCAGCAGTGAACCCATCGATGAGCAGTTCTTC. Amino acids: CASSEPIDEQFF.

This clone showed up just once. The chain has TRBV11-3 and TRBJ2-1; D is tentatively TRBD1 or TRBD2 (5 bases each). Germline V gene sequence: CDR1 SGHNT, CDR2 YENEEA. The CDR3 is made up of 15 amino acids. V was trimmed by 4 bases and J by 4 bases, leaving 14 bases between them. DNA for the CDR3: TGTGCCAGCAGCTCGGAAGGGGACGGGTACAATGAGCAGTTCTTC. Translated: CASSSEGDGYNEQFF. The whole variable domain, filled in from reference TRBV11-3 and TRBJ2-1, reads EAGVVQSPRYKIIEKKQPVAFWCNPISGHNTLYWYLQNLGQGPELLIRYENEEAVDDSQLPKDRFSAERLKGVDSTLKIQPAELGDSAVYLCASSSEGDGYNEQFFGPGTRLTVL.

This clone was recorded once. The chain couples TRBV4-1 to TRBJ1-2; TRBD1 aligns across 8 bases. Trimming took 2 bases from V and 8 from J; bases not matched to a gene: 7. The germline V gene has CDR1 MGHRA and CDR2 YSYEKL. The CDR3 is 14 residues long. The CDR3 sequence is CASSQNGQGWGYTF. The CDR3 DNA reads TGCGCCAGCAGCCAAAATGGACAGGGATGGGGCTACACCTTC.

The rearrangement links TRBV29-1 to TRBJ2-1; D tentatively reads TRBD1 or TRBD2 (5 bases each). Germline V gene data show CDR1 as SQVTM and CDR2 as ANQGSEA. The CDR3 runs 13 residues. The V and J ends lost 4 bases and 5 bases respectively, with 12 bases between them. The CDR3 spells CSVVGVPHNEQFF. The CDR3 nucleotides read TGCAGCGTTGTGGGGGTTCCCCACAATGAGCAGTTCTTC.

The chain joins TRBV5-8 to TRBJ2-7; the match to TRBD2 covers 12 bases. V lost 4 bases, J lost 3 bases, and 5 bases stayed unmatched. CDR3 size: 15 residues. Germline V gene sequence: CDR1 SGHTS, CDR2 YDEGEE. The CDR3 DNA is TGTGCCAGCAGCGAGAGGACTAGCGGGATCTACGAGCAGTACTTC. Its translation: CASSERTSGIYEQYF.